The subject of this entry is one T cell receptor beta chain. The data are from a study of T-cell reconstitution after alpha-beta-depleted transplantation in children. With 3 bases removed from V and 8 bases from J, the gap between germline ends came to 16 bases. This CDR3 spans 14 amino acids. The germline V gene encodes CDR1 MGHRA and CDR2 YSYEKL. Using unique molecular identifiers, the investigators prepared the TCRbeta library. TCRdb itself ran the PCR reads through MiXCR, one entry per CDR3 protein. The sample has about 690,000 distinct CDR3 sequences, approximately 17% seen once. This chain uses TRBV4-1 with TRBJ1-1, with a weak D call TRBD1 (6 bases). The TCR was taken from a human donor who donated a stem cell graft to a child with acute myeloid leukemia. Sequencing was performed on PBMCs from the stem cell graft donor, taken from the stem cell graft. The CDR3 DNA reads TGCGCCAGCAGCCATCCCGGGACATTAGACGAAGCTTTCTTT. Translated, it gives CASSHPGTLDEAFF.